The present T cell receptor (beta chain) was sequenced within a study of blood T cell repertoires in COVID-19. Sequencing was performed with immunoSEQ multiplex PCR; in TCRdb, only in-frame clones are kept and a portion is missing. The data show hundreds of thousands of clones, approximately 88% seen once. The sequenced material came from peripheral blood. The TCR was taken from a woman in her 50s with COVID-19, enrolled during active disease.

This chain's CDR3 is CASSQVWTSGEGDTQYF. The CDR3 bases are TGTGCCAGCAGCCAAGTCTGGACTAGCGGGGAGGGTGATACGCAGTATTTT. This sequence joins TRBV4-2 and TRBJ2-3; 12 positions match TRBD2. The J segment lost 6 bases and the V segment lost 1 base, leaving 8 bases of the junction unmatched. The germline V gene has CDR1 LGHNA and CDR2 YNFKEQ. This CDR3 region has 17 residues.